This T cell receptor (beta chain) is drawn from a study of response to subunit inactivated influenza vaccine. Study conclusions and caveats: It was the authors' suggestion that each seasonal influenza vaccination recruits few new T cells.

One entry per CDR3 protein results from TCRdb running MiXCR on the RT-PCR reads. The table shows over 750,000 distinct CDR3 sequences, with 21% occurring only once. The CDR3 spans 16 residues. V was pared by 6 bases and J by 2 bases, with 11 bases of the junction left unmatched. Looked up from germline, CDR1 is MNHNS and CDR2 is SASEGT. This clonotype has more than one count but fewer than ten. Its matching antigen is unknown. The V call is TRBV6-1, the J call TRBJ1-2; 8 nucleotides agree with TRBD1. The specimen comprised PBMCs from blood, sampled 5 days after vaccination. This receptor was taken from a man aged 50-60 years who received an inactivated influenza vaccine. CDR3 loop: CASSSGQGLKNYGYTF. The CDR3 DNA is TGTGCCAGCAGCTCCGGACAGGGTCTGAAAAACTATGGCTACACCTTC.